This note documents a single T cell receptor (beta chain) sequence. There is no known antigen for this receptor. No base-level quality is on record; no much larger clone is a single base apart. CDR1 and CDR2 were assigned from the germline V gene (reference sequence) as LNHNV and YYDKDF. V is pared back by 3 bases and J by 6 bases, with 12 bases lying between the germline termini. The CDR3 measures 13 amino acids from cysteine to phenylalanine. CDR3 DNA only is kept here, 39 bases in frame from base 1. The receptor library was made with the immunoSEQ multiplex PCR assay. TCRdb obtained this table from immuneACCESS and retained in-frame rearrangements with V and J assigned. These tables miss some clones; where compared with another copy, unresolved V genes account for less than half of the shortfall, and the remainder is unexplained. The sample table lists tens of thousands of clones, about 92% of them with a count of one. Clones ranked in the top ten supply 0.35% to 0.4% of the sample.

This entry comes from a study of technical replicates of blood from several donors (dated by TCRdb to the late 2010s). The sequence joins TRBV15 to TRBJ2-7; the D gene is possibly TRBD1, with 6 bases matching. The sequence was collected from a human donor in good health. What was sequenced was T cells isolated from PBMCs. The sequence in DNA is TGTGCCACCAGCAGTTTACAGGGCCCCGAGCAGTACTTC. Translated, it gives CATSSLQGPEQYF.